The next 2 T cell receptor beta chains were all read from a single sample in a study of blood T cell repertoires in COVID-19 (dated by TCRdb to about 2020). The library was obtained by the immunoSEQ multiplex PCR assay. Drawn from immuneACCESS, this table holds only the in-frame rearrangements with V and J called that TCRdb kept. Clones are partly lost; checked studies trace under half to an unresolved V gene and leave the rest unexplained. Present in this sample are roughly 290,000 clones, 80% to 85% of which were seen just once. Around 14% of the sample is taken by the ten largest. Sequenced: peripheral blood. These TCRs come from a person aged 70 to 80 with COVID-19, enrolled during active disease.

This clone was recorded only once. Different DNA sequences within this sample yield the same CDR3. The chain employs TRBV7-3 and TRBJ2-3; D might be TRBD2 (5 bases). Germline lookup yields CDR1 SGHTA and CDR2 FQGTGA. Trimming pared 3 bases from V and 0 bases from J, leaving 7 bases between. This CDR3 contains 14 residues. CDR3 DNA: TGTGCCAGCAGCTTCCGGGGTAGCACAGATACGCAGTATTTT. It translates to CASSFRGSTDTQYF.

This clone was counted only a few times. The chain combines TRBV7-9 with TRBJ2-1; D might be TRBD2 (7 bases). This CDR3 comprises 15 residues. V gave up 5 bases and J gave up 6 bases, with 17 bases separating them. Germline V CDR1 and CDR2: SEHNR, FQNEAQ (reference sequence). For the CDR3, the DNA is TGTGCCAGCAGCCTAGGGCCAAGGGGGGGCAATGAGCAGTTCTTC. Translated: CASSLGPRGGNEQFF.